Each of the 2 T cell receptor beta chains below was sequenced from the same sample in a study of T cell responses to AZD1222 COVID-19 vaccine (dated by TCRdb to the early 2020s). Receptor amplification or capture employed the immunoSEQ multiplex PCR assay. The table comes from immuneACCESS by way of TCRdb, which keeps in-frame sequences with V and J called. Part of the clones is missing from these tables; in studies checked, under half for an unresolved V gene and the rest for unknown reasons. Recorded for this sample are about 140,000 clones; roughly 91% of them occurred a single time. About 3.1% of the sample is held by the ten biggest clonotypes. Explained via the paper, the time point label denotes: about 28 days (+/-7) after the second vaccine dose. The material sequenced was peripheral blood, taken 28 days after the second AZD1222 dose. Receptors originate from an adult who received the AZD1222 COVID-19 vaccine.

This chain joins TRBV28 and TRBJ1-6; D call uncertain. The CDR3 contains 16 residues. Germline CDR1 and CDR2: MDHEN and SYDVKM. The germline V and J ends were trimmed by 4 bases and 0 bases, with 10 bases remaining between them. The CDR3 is CASSSETSSYNSPLHF. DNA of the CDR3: TGTGCCAGCAGTTCCGAGACCTCCTCCTATAATTCACCCCTCCACTTT.

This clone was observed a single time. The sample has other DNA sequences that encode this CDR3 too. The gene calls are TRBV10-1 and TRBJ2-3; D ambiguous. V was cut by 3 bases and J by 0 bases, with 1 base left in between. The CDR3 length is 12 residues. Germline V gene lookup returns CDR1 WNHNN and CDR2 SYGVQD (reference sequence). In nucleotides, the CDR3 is TGCGCCAGCAGTGAAAGCACAGATACGCAGTATTTT. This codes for CASSESTDTQYF.